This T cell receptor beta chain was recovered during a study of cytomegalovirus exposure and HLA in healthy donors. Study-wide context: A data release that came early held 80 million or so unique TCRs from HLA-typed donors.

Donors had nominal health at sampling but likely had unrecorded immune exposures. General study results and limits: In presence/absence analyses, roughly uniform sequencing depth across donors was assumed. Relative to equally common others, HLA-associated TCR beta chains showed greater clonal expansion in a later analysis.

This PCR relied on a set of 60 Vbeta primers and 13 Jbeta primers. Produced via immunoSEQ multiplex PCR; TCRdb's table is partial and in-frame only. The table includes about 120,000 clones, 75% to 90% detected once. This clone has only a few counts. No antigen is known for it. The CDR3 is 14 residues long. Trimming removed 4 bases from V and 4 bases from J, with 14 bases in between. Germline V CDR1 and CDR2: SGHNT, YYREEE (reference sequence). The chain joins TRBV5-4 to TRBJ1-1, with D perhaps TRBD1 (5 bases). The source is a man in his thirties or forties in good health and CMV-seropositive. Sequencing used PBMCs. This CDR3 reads CASSEVGGGTEAFF. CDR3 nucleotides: TGTGCCAGCAGCGAGGTGGGGGGAGGCACTGAAGCTTTCTTT.